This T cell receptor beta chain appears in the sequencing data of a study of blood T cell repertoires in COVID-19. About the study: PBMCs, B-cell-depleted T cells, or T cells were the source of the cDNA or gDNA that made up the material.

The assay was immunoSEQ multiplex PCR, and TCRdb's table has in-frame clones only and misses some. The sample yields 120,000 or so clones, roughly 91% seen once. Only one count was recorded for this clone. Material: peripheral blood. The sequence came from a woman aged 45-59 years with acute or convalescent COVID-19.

CDR3 sequence reads: CASDRGLSTEAFF. In DNA, the CDR3 is TGTGCCAGCGACAGGGGGCTTAGCACTGAAGCTTTCTTT. This sequence joins TRBV19 and TRBJ1-1; TRBD1 matches 10 bases. The CDR3 is 13 residues long. From germline, CDR1 is LNHDA and CDR2 SQIVND (reference sequence). Trimming removed 9 bases from V and 4 bases from J; junction bases left unmatched: 5.